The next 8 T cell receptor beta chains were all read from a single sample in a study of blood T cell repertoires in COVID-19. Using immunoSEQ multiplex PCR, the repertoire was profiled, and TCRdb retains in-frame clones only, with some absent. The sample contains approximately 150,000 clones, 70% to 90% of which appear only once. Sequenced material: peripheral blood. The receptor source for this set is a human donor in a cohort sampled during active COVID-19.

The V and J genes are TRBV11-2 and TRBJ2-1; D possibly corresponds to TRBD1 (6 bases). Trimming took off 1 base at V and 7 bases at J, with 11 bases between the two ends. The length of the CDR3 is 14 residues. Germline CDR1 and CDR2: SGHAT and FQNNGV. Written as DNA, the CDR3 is TGTGCCAGCAGCTTAGGGGGGACATCTAATGAGCAGTTCTTC. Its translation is CASSLGGTSNEQFF.

CDR3 DNA: TGTGCCAGCAGCCAAGACTTTGGGACAGGGGACGAGCAGTACTTC. The encoded protein is CASSQDFGTGDEQYF. V and J are TRBV6-2 or TRBV6-3 and TRBJ2-7; 10 positions agree with TRBD1. With 6 bases clipped from V and 5 bases from J, the junction kept 10 bases outside the gene matches. Germline assignment: CDR1 MNHEY and CDR2 SVGEGT. The CDR3 covers 15 residues.

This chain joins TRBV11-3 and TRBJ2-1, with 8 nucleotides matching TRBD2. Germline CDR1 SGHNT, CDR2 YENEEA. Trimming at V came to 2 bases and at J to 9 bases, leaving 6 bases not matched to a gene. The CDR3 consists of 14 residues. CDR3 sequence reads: CASSLRLAGSEQFF. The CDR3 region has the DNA TGTGCCAGCAGCTTAAGGCTAGCGGGTAGTGAGCAGTTCTTC.

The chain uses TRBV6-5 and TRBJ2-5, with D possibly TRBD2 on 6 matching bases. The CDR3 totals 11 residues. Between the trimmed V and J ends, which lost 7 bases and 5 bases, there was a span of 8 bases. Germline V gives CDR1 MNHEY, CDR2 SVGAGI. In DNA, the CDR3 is TGTGCCAGCATCCGGGGGGAGACCCAGTACTTC. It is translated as CASIRGETQYF.

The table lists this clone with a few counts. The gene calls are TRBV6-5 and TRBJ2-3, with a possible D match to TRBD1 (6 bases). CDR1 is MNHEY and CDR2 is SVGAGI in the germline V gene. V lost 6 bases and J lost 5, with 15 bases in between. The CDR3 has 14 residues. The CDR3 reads CASSHRQARDTQYF. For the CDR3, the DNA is TGTGCCAGCAGCCATAGACAGGCCCGAGATACGCAGTATTTT.

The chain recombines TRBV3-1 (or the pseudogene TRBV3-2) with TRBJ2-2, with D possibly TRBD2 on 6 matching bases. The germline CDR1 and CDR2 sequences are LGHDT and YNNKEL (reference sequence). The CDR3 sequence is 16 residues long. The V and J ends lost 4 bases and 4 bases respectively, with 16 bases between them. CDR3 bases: TGTGCCAGCAGCCCCCGTCAGCGGGTCATCACCGGGGAGCTGTTTTTT. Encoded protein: CASSPRQRVITGELFF.

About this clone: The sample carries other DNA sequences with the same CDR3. CDR3 DNA sequence: TGTGCCAGCAGCTTGGCAGCGGGGGTAGCCAAAAACATTCAGTACTTC. Amino acid sequence: CASSLAAGVAKNIQYF. This sequence joins TRBV7-2 and TRBJ2-4; 8 bases align to TRBD2. CDR3 size: 16 residues. Trimming took 3 bases from V and 0 from J; bases not matched to a gene: 4. The germline CDR1 and CDR2 sequences are SGHTA and FQGNSA.

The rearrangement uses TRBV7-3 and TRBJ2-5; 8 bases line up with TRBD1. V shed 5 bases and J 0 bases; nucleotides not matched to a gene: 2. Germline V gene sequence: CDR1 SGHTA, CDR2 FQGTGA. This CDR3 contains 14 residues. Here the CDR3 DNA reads TGTGCCAGCAGCACACAGGGGGACCAAGAGACCCAGTACTTC. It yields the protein CASSTQGDQETQYF.